The 21 T cell receptor beta chains presented below share a single source sample, sequenced in a study of T cell responses to AZD1222 COVID-19 vaccine (dated by TCRdb to the early 2020s). Libraries were made using the immunoSEQ multiplex PCR assay. Entries here come from immuneACCESS through TCRdb and include only in-frame sequences with V and J called. Some clones fail to appear in such tables; in the studies checked, an unresolved V gene covers under half of the shortfall, and the cause of the remainder is unknown. The sample table lists approximately 100,000 clones, about 90% of them with a count of one. The ten largest clones add up to around 7.6% of the sample. In the paper's terms, the time point label means: about 28 days (+/-7) after the second vaccine dose. Sequencing used peripheral blood, obtained 28 days after the second AZD1222 dose. The source of these receptors is an adult who received the AZD1222 COVID-19 vaccine.

This clone was detected once. This chain connects TRBV6-2 or TRBV6-3 to TRBJ2-3, with D unclear. Germline values: CDR1 MNHEY, CDR2 SVGEGT. The V end lost 0 bases, the J end lost 1 base, and 5 bases lay between the germline ends. CDR3 size: 14 residues. The CDR3 loop reads CASSYSGGTDTQYF. The CDR3 nucleotides read TGTGCCAGCAGTTACTCAGGAGGCACAGATACGCAGTATTTT.

The rearrangement joins TRBV5-6 to TRBJ1-2, with 7 bases fitting TRBD1. The CDR3 spans 14 residues. Per germline, CDR1 SGHDT and CDR2 YYEEEE. Unmatched junction bases numbered 4, after V lost 1 base and J lost 4 bases. CDR3 in amino acids: CASSLTGAGYGYTF. The DNA of the CDR3 is TGTGCCAGCAGCTTGACAGGGGCTGGCTATGGCTACACCTTC.

The gene calls are TRBV3-1 (or the pseudogene TRBV3-2) and TRBJ1-5; D is uncertain. V lost 2 bases and J lost 7, with 6 bases in between. The CDR3 spans 12 residues. CDR1 is LGHDT, CDR2 YNNKEL, per germline (reference sequence). The CDR3 DNA sequence: TGTGCCAGCAGCCAATTCGGCCAGCCCCAGCATTTT. Amino acids: CASSQFGQPQHF.

The rearrangement links TRBV9 to TRBJ1-5; D might be TRBD1 (5 bases). Per the germline V gene, CDR1 is SGDLS and CDR2 is YYNGEE. Trimming took off 0 bases at V and 3 bases at J, with 10 bases between the two ends. This CDR3 is 15 amino acids long. The DNA for the CDR3 is TGTGCCAGCAGCGTAGGGCGGGGGGACAATCAGCCCCAGCATTTT. Translation: CASSVGRGDNQPQHF.

The chain carries TRBV9 and TRBJ2-2; 7 bases line up with TRBD2. Trimming took 3 bases from V and 7 from J; bases not matched to a gene: 12. The germline gives CDR1 SGDLS, CDR2 YYNGEE. This CDR3 comprises 16 residues. As DNA, the CDR3 is TGTGCCAGCAGCGCACACGGGACTATGGGGAACGGGGAGCTGTTTTTT. The encoded protein is CASSAHGTMGNGELFF.

This chain joins TRBV27 and TRBJ2-7; the match to TRBD1 covers 9 bases. Germline V gene data show CDR1 as MNHEY and CDR2 as SMNVEV (reference sequence). The V gene end was trimmed by 5 bases and the J gene end by 7 bases; junction bases not matched to a gene: 3. There are 12 residues in the CDR3. The CDR3 sequence is CASSTGGEEQYF. The CDR3 nucleotides are TGTGCCAGCAGTACAGGGGGCGAAGAGCAGTACTTC.

This chain links TRBV5-4 with TRBJ1-4; D is unresolved. CDR1 and CDR2 (germline): SGHNT, YYREEE (reference sequence). The CDR3 is 15 residues long. V was pared by 3 bases and J by 5 bases, with 14 bases between. The CDR3 DNA reads TGTGCCAGCAGCTCCTCATGGGGAGGGAATGAAAAACTGTTTTTT. It specifies CASSSSWGGNEKLFF.

V and J are TRBV27 and TRBJ2-1; 11 bases fit TRBD2. CDR1 and CDR2 (germline): MNHEY, SMNVEV (reference sequence). The CDR3 is made up of 17 amino acids. V gave up 6 bases and J gave up 9 bases; unmatched junction bases: 16. CDR3 region: CASSLPGLAEGLGEQFF. In DNA form, the CDR3 reads TGTGCCAGCAGCCTCCCGGGACTAGCGGAAGGCTTAGGTGAGCAGTTCTTC.

V and J are TRBV19 and TRBJ1-6; the D is unclear. This CDR3 is 13 amino acids long. Between the trimmed V and J ends, which lost 3 bases and 7 bases, there was a span of 7 bases. Germline CDR1 LNHDA, CDR2 SQIVND (reference sequence). CDR3 sequence reads: CASSISQNSPLHF. In DNA, the CDR3 is TGTGCCAGTAGTATTAGTCAGAATTCACCCCTCCACTTT.

The chain combines TRBV29-1 with TRBJ2-3, with a possible D match to TRBD2 (6 bases). Per germline, CDR1 SQVTM and CDR2 ANQGSEA. V was trimmed by 6 bases and J by 2 bases, leaving 15 bases between them. The CDR3 totals 14 residues. CDR3 sequence (DNA): TGCAGCGTCCCCTCAGGACTATCCACAGATACGCAGTATTTT. This translates into CSVPSGLSTDTQYF.

J is TRBJ2-7 and V is TRBV6-5; D remains ambiguous. The V gene lost 10 bases and the J gene lost 5 bases, with 9 bases spanning the gap. Germline assignment: CDR1 MNHEY and CDR2 SVGAGI. This CDR3 spans 10 amino acids. DNA for the CDR3: TGTGCCACTTTCCGGGACGAGCAGTACTTC. This encodes CATFRDEQYF.

This clone turned up a few times. This chain's CDR3 is CSVGATANQPQHF. CDR3 nucleotide sequence: TGCAGCGTTGGCGCGACAGCGAATCAGCCCCAGCATTTT. J is TRBJ1-5 and V is TRBV29-1; D might be TRBD1 (5 bases). This CDR3 is 13 amino acids long. Trimming removed 4 bases at V and 4 bases at J, with 11 bases between. Germline V gives CDR1 SQVTM, CDR2 ANQGSEA. The whole variable domain, remainder taken from reference TRBV29-1 and TRBJ1-5, is SAVISQKPSRDICQRGTSLTIQCQVDSQVTMMFWYRQQPGQSLTLIATANQGSEATYESGFVIDKFPISRPNLTFSTLTVSNMSPEDSSIYLCSVGATANQPQHFGDGTRLSIL.

The V and J genes are TRBV10-3 and TRBJ2-3; D is possibly TRBD2 (5 bases). CDR3 size: 14 residues. Trimming took 4 bases from V and 5 from J, leaving 13 bases between them. CDR1 and CDR2 from the germline V gene are ENHRY and SYGVKD. CDR3 protein: CAISAGSGEDTQYF. The CDR3 bases are TGTGCCATCAGTGCGGGATCTGGCGAAGATACGCAGTATTTT.

The chain uses TRBV5-1 and TRBJ1-2, with D possibly TRBD1 on 5 matching bases. CDR1 and CDR2 from the germline V gene are SGHRS and YFSETQ. This CDR3 is built from 13 residues. The V end lost 2 bases, the J end lost 3 bases, and 8 bases lay between the germline ends. The CDR3 DNA reads TGCGCCAGCAGCTTAGGCAGGGACTATGGCTACACCTTC. Translating gives CASSLGRDYGYTF. Complete variable domain (other parts from reference TRBV5-1 and TRBJ1-2): KAGVTQTPRYLIKTRGQQVTLSCSPISGHRSVSWYQQTPGQGLQFLFEYFSETQRNKGNFPGRFSGRQFSNSRSEMNVSTLELGDSALYLCASSLGRDYGYTFGSGTRLTVV.

The chain recombines TRBV5-8 with TRBJ1-4, with D maybe TRBD1 (6 bases). This CDR3 has 13 residues. V was shortened by 2 bases and J by 10 bases, with 12 bases between the two germline ends. Germline-derived CDR1 and CDR2 are SGHTS and YDEGEE. The CDR3 reads CASSFPQGRKLFF. The CDR3 bases are TGTGCCAGCAGCTTCCCACAGGGTCGAAAACTGTTTTTT.

The chain links TRBV19 to TRBJ2-7; TRBD1 aligns across 9 bases. Germline lookup yields CDR1 LNHDA and CDR2 SQIVND (reference sequence). The CDR3 loop spans 15 amino acids. V was pared by 7 bases and J by 0 bases, with 7 bases of the junction left unmatched. CDR3 amino acids: CASTHGTGSSYEQYF. The CDR3 DNA reads TGTGCCAGTACCCATGGGACAGGGAGCTCCTACGAGCAGTACTTC.

CDR3 nucleotide sequence: TGTGCCAGCAGTGGACAGGCGGGGAATCAGCCCCAGCATTTT. Residues: CASSGQAGNQPQHF. The genes are TRBV2 and TRBJ1-5; the D gene is possibly TRBD1 (6 bases). The germline V gene has CDR1 SNHLY and CDR2 FYNNEI. With 4 bases removed from V and 4 bases from J, the gap between germline ends came to 11 bases. This CDR3 has 14 residues.

The V call is TRBV7-8, the J call TRBJ2-5; D perhaps matches TRBD1 (5 bases). V dropped 0 bases and J dropped 5 bases, with 7 bases sitting between them. This CDR3 has 13 residues. The V gene's germline CDR1 is SGHVS and CDR2 FQNEAQ. CDR3 sequence: CASSLAGAETQYF. Here the CDR3 DNA reads TGTGCCAGCAGCTTAGCAGGGGCCGAGACCCAGTACTTC.

The chain has TRBV2 and TRBJ2-7; the D call may be TRBD1 or TRBD2 (5 bases each). V was pared by 5 bases and J by 2 bases, with 13 bases between. This CDR3 comprises 14 residues. Germline V lookup: CDR1 SNHLY, CDR2 FYNNEI. The CDR3 DNA reads TGTGCCAGCAGTTTGGACGGGGCCCCCTACGAGCAGTACTTC. This gives the protein CASSLDGAPYEQYF.

The genes are TRBV5-5 and TRBJ2-7; no clear D gene. This CDR3 is 12 amino acids long. The V gene lost 3 bases and the J gene lost 2 bases, with 6 bases spanning the gap. Germline-derived CDR1 and CDR2 are SGHKS and YYEKEE (reference sequence). The CDR3: CASSSPPYEQYF. As DNA, the CDR3 is TGTGCCAGCAGCTCGCCTCCCTACGAGCAGTACTTC.

The gene calls are TRBV10-2 and TRBJ2-3; 13 positions match TRBD2. J was trimmed by 4 bases and V by 7 bases; bases with no gene match: 2. The CDR3 covers 14 residues. Per the germline V gene, CDR1 is WSHSY and CDR2 is SAAADI. In DNA, the CDR3 is TGCGCCAGCACTGGGACTAGCGGGGCAGATACGCAGTATTTT. It encodes CASTGTSGADTQYF.